A selection of T cell receptor beta chains follows, all from one sample in a study of cytomegalovirus exposure and HLA in healthy donors. TCRdb's table, derived via immunoSEQ multiplex PCR, lists solely in-frame clones and lacks some. The table has about 120,000 clones, approximately 87% seen once. The sequenced sample consisted of PBMCs. The receptor source for this set is a woman aged 18 to 35 in good health and CMV-seropositive. Both conserved end residues are part of each CDR3. Each record gives: J gene, V gene, CDR3 protein.

>TRBJ2-3|TRBV18
CASSLEAGRGTDTQYF
>TRBJ2-3|TRBV7-8
CASSWRGGTDTQYF
>TRBJ1-6|TRBV5-6
CASSGSRQGMDSPLHF
>TRBJ2-1|TRBV7-9
CASSLGAGTSGYNEQFF
>TRBJ2-6|TRBV29-1
CSVVGSALHSGANVLTF
>TRBJ2-7|TRBV9
CASSVGQIPYEQYF
>TRBJ1-2|TRBV5-6
CASSLGRGHEGYTF
>TRBJ1-3|TRBV2
CASSEVGTGLGNTIYF
>TRBJ2-3|TRBV27
CASSPGLGTDTQYF
>TRBJ1-1|TRBV18
CASSPPGVTEAFF
>TRBJ2-7|TRBV11-2
CASSLSLAGGPGVYEQYF
>TRBJ1-3|TRBV11-2
CASSLDRRTASGNTIYF
>TRBJ2-3|TRBV4-1
CASSQPRTGDTYTQYF
>TRBJ1-2|TRBV6-5
CASSSWVGERGYTF
>TRBJ2-7|TRBV7-6
CASSLDSSYEQYF
>TRBJ2-3|TRBV7-9
CASSPTSGGNTDTQYF
>TRBJ2-7|TRBV11-3
CASSLTSGNDEQYF
>TRBJ1-3|TRBV14
CASSVTGSGNTIYF
>TRBJ2-3|TRBV4-1
CASSQRPGLRDTQYF
>TRBJ2-7|TRBV27
CASSLSSGYDEQYF
>TRBJ1-3|TRBV7-6
CASSLLQGAFFAGNTIYF
>TRBJ2-3|TRBV28
CASSLRLAGLTTDTQYF